The present T cell receptor (beta chain) was sequenced within a study of cytomegalovirus exposure and HLA in healthy donors. Study conclusions and caveats: It was taken for granted in presence/absence analyses that sequencing depth across donors was roughly uniform. Approximately 18,000 TCR beta sequences were associated with HLA alleles at 0.05 false discovery rate in a later analysis.

Amplification used 60 Vbeta primers and 13 Jbeta primers. Methods used by the authors: Later analysis identified approximately 88 million unique TCR beta chains, 9 million to 12 million shared. Clones were sequenced by immunoSEQ multiplex PCR, and TCRdb holds only the in-frame ones, with some missing. V, J and clone size were drawn from that table, and D and trimming were deduced from the DNA. The sample yields fewer than 130,000 clones, around 86% seen once. Comments on this clone: Antigen specificity is unknown.

Sequences were obtained from PBMCs. This clonotype originated in a man aged 35-49 years in good health and CMV-seronegative.

The CDR3 is CASSQDGAVYQPQHF. CDR3 DNA sequence: TGCGCCAGCAGCCAAGATGGGGCAGTGTATCAGCCCCAGCATTTT. V and J are TRBV4-1 and TRBJ1-5; possibly TRBD1 for D (5 bases). The V gene lost 0 bases and the J gene lost 5 bases, with 11 bases spanning the gap. Per the germline V gene, CDR1 is MGHRA and CDR2 is YSYEKL. This CDR3 has 15 residues.